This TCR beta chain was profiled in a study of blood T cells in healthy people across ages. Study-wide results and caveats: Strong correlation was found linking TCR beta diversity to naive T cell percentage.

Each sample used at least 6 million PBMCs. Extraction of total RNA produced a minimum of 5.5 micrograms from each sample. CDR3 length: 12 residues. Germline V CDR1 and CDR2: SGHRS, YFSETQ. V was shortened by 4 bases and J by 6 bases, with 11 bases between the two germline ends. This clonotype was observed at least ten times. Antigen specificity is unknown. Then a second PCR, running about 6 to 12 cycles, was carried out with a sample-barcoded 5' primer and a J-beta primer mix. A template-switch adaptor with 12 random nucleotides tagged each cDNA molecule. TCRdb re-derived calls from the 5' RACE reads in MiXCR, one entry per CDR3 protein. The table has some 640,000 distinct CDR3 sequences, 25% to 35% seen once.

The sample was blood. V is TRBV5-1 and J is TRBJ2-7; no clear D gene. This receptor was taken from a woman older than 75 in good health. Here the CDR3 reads CASSQDRSEQYF. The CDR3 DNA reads TGCGCCAGCAGCCAAGACCGAAGCGAGCAGTACTTC.